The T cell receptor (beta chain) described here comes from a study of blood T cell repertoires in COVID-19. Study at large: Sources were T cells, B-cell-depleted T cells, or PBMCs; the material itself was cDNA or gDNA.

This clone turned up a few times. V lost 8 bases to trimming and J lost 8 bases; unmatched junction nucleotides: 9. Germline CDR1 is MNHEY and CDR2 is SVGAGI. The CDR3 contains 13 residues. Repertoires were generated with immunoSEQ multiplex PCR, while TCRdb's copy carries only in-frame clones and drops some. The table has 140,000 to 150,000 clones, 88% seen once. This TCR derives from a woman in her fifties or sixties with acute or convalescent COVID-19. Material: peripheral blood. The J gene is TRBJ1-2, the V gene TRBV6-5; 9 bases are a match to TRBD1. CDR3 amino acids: CASEWTGEKGYTF. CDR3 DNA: TGTGCCAGCGAATGGACAGGGGAGAAGGGCTACACCTTC.